What follows are 30 T cell receptor beta chains derived from one specimen sequenced in a study of T-cell memory formation after mild COVID-19. TCRdb analysed the 5' RACE reads with MiXCR anew, one entry per CDR3 protein. The table lists about 110,000 distinct CDR3 sequences, around a fifth of them singletons, with 40% to 50% in the top ten. Sequencing was performed on PBMCs or a T cell subset sorted from them (not recorded which). These receptors all stem from a man younger than 30 who had mild COVID-19 (a few samples of this study predate the infection). Cell type and time point are not known.

As regards this clonotype: One end of the junction varies from germline; a read error may be responsible. This chain joins TRBV7-9 and TRBJ1-2; no clear D gene. The CDR3 is 11 residues long. From germline, CDR1 is SEHNR and CDR2 FQNEAQ (reference sequence). CDR3 residues: CASSLVPIGAF. In nucleotides, the CDR3 is TGTGCCAGCAGCTTAGTCCCAATAGGTGCCTTC.

This clonotype showed up just a few times. DNA of the CDR3: TGTGCCAGCAGTTTCGGGTCCCTAGCGGGGTACAATGAGCAGTTCTTC. Translating it yields CASSFGSLAGYNEQFF. V is TRBV12-3 or TRBV12-4 and J is TRBJ2-1; 9 positions match TRBD2. V lost 3 bases to trimming and J lost 4 bases; unmatched junction nucleotides: 7. The CDR3 covers 16 residues.

This clonotype occurred once. As DNA, the CDR3 is TGTGCCAGCAGGGGGGAGGGCTATGGCTACACCTTC. Residues: CASRGEGYGYTF. The J gene is TRBJ1-2, the V gene TRBV27, with TRBD1 as a possible D gene (5 bases). V shed 6 bases and J shed 4 bases, with 9 bases lying between them. The CDR3 covers 12 residues. Germline V gene data show CDR1 as MNHEY and CDR2 as SMNVEV (reference sequence).

The chain combines TRBV4-1 with TRBJ1-1; D might be TRBD1 (6 bases). This CDR3 is 13 amino acids long. Germline loops: CDR1 MGHRA, CDR2 YSYEKL. Trimming left V 4 bases short and J 8 bases short, with 14 bases between. CDR3: CASSPRTAVEAFF. The CDR3 DNA reads as TGCGCCAGCAGCCCAAGGACAGCAGTCGAAGCTTTCTTT.

This sequence joins TRBV7-9 and TRBJ1-6; D gene ambiguous. CDR3 length: 14 residues. Germline-derived CDR1 and CDR2 are SEHNR and FQNEAQ (reference sequence). Trimming took off 2 bases at V and 6 bases at J, with 8 bases between the two ends. CDR3 in amino acids: CASSLRLGNSPLHF. Written as DNA, the CDR3 is TGTGCCAGCAGCTTAAGGTTGGGTAATTCACCCCTCCACTTT.

This clonotype has a handful of counts. As DNA, the CDR3 is TGTGCCAGCTCATATAGAGGGGGCGCAGGCACTGAAGCTTTCTTT. Translating gives CASSYRGGAGTEAFF. The chain recombines TRBV6-2 or TRBV6-3 with TRBJ1-1, with 7 bases fitting TRBD1. CDR1 is MNHEY, CDR2 SVGEGT, per germline. The J segment lost 4 bases and the V segment lost 8 bases, leaving 13 bases of the junction unmatched. This CDR3 has 15 residues.

This clonotype appeared a few times. The chain joins TRBV9 to TRBJ1-4; D call uncertain. Germline V gives CDR1 SGDLS, CDR2 YYNGEE. The CDR3 covers 13 residues. V shed 5 bases and J shed 6 bases, with 11 bases lying between them. The CDR3: CASSAFGDEKLFF. DNA of the CDR3: TGTGCCAGCAGTGCTTTTGGGGATGAAAAACTGTTTTTT.

The chain links TRBV7-9 to TRBJ2-7; D possibly corresponds to TRBD1 (5 bases). Germline V gives CDR1 SEHNR, CDR2 FQNEAQ (reference sequence). With 5 bases removed from V and 3 bases from J, the gap between germline ends came to 8 bases. This CDR3 region has 12 residues. The DNA for the CDR3 is TGTGCCAGCAGCATCAGGGTCTACGAGCAGTACTTC. Amino acid sequence: CASSIRVYEQYF.

This clonotype was picked up a small number of times. The V gene is TRBV4-3, the J gene TRBJ2-6; D ambiguous. CDR1 is LGHNA, CDR2 YSLEER, per germline. The CDR3 runs to 17 residues. Trimming shortened V by 0 bases and J by 2 bases, and 11 bases separated the two germline ends. DNA of the CDR3: TGCGCCAGCAGCCAAGAGGGATCCCTCGCTGGGGCCAACGTCCTGACTTTC. As protein: CASSQEGSLAGANVLTF.

This clonotype was detected a few times. The CDR3 is CSASTSASYEQYF. CDR3 nucleotides: TGCAGTGCTAGCACTAGCGCTTCCTACGAGCAGTACTTC. This chain uses TRBV20-1 with TRBJ2-7, with 7 nucleotides matching TRBD2. This CDR3 has 13 residues. Germline V gene lookup returns CDR1 DFQATT and CDR2 SNEGSKA (reference sequence). Unmatched junction bases numbered 3, after V lost 3 bases and J lost 1 base.

This clonotype was observed a handful of times. V and J are TRBV27 and TRBJ1-1, with D maybe TRBD1 (6 bases). The germline V gene encodes CDR1 MNHEY and CDR2 SMNVEV (reference sequence). V lost 3 bases to trimming and J lost 1 base, with 12 bases between them. The CDR3 has 15 residues. The CDR3 loop is CASSFKQGSNTEAFF. In DNA, the CDR3 is TGTGCCAGCAGTTTCAAACAGGGCTCGAACACTGAAGCTTTCTTT.

This chain links TRBV12-3 or TRBV12-4 with TRBJ2-3, with D possibly TRBD1 on 5 matching bases. This CDR3 spans 12 amino acids. Trimming cost V 7 bases and J 6 bases, with 11 bases left between them. The DNA of the CDR3 is TGTGCCAGCACCGACAGTCCCGATACGCAGTATTTT. It is translated as CASTDSPDTQYF.

The chain employs TRBV12-3 or TRBV12-4 and TRBJ2-3; D assignment may be TRBD1 or TRBD2 (5 bases each). The CDR3 is 14 residues long. The V end lost 5 bases, the J end lost 3 bases, and 12 bases lay between the germline ends. This CDR3 reads CASSQWGKTDTQYF. CDR3 coding DNA: TGTGCCAGCAGTCAATGGGGGAAAACAGATACGCAGTATTTT.

This clonotype was detected a few times. V is TRBV28 and J is TRBJ2-2, with D possibly being TRBD2 (6 bases). Trimming took off 5 bases at V and 1 base at J, with 20 bases between the two ends. The germline V gene has CDR1 MDHEN and CDR2 SYDVKM. The CDR3 sequence is 18 residues long. CDR3 DNA sequence: TGTGCCAGCAGTACCCTCTACATTGGCGGGATGAACACCGGGGAGCTGTTTTTT. The encoded protein is CASSTLYIGGMNTGELFF.

The chain couples TRBV12-5 to TRBJ1-5; D is perhaps TRBD1 (6 bases). V lost 4 bases and J 9 bases, leaving 10 bases between the germline ends. CDR1 LGHNT and CDR2 FRNRAP come from the germline V gene. This CDR3 has 12 residues. In DNA form, the CDR3 reads TGTGCTAGTGGTTCGGGGGGCCCGCCCCAGCATTTT. It is translated as CASGSGGPPQHF.

A few counts support this clonotype. This chain connects TRBV4-3 to TRBJ2-2, with D tentatively TRBD1 (5 bases). The germline V gene has CDR1 LGHNA and CDR2 YSLEER. The ends were cut back, 0 bases at V and 9 bases at J, with 11 bases in the middle. The CDR3 totals 14 residues. As DNA, the CDR3 is TGCGCCAGCAGCCAAGATTATAAGGACAGGGAGCTGTTTTTT. Its translation is CASSQDYKDRELFF.

This clonotype was seen a few times. The chain uses TRBV6-6 and TRBJ2-7; D ambiguous. Germline V gives CDR1 MNHNY, CDR2 SVGAGI (reference sequence). V lost 2 bases and J lost 7, with 6 bases in between. The CDR3 has 11 residues. Here the CDR3 DNA reads TGTGCCAGCAGTTACAGTTTAGAGCAGTACTTC. It codes for CASSYSLEQYF.

In its sample, this clonotype was seen a few times. The chain links TRBV6-5 to TRBJ2-7; TRBD2 might be the D (5 bases). Germline V gene lookup returns CDR1 MNHEY and CDR2 SVGAGI. Deletions cut 11 bases from V and 3 bases from J, with 5 bases between. The CDR3 has 9 residues. The CDR3, as DNA: TGTGCCGCGGGCTACGAGCAGTACTTC. This sequence encodes CAAGYEQYF.

In its sample, this clonotype was seen a few times. The chain is built from TRBV5-1 and TRBJ2-7; D might be TRBD2 (5 bases). V lost 4 bases and J lost 0, with 14 bases in between. CDR3 length: 15 residues. CDR1 and CDR2 from the germline V gene are SGHRS and YFSETQ. The CDR3 protein is CASSPEGFSSYEQYF. The DNA of the CDR3 is TGCGCCAGCAGCCCCGAGGGCTTTAGCTCCTACGAGCAGTACTTC.

Comment on this clonotype: A junction boundary mismatches the germline segment, possibly from a read error. V usage is TRBV23-1 and J usage is TRBJ2-3, with no clear D. TRBV23-1 falls under the ORF class, with uncertain function. The CDR3 consists of 14 residues. The CDR3 region is CASSQKRKTRTRYF. The CDR3 DNA is TGCGCCAGCAGTCAAAAGAGGAAGACAAGAACGCGGTATTTT.

This clonotype was seen more than once but under ten times. The chain couples TRBV2 to TRBJ1-2; D unresolved. CDR3 size: 14 residues. Germline V gives CDR1 SNHLY, CDR2 FYNNEI. Between the trimmed V and J ends, which lost 5 bases and 0 bases, there was a span of 10 bases. CDR3 sequence (DNA): TGTGCCAGCAGTTACCTGACACCTAACTATGGCTACACCTTC. Its protein is CASSYLTPNYGYTF.

The gene calls are TRBV3-1 and TRBJ2-6; 13 positions match TRBD2. J lost 2 bases, V lost 1 base, and 8 bases had no gene match. This CDR3 is built from 20 residues. The V gene's germline CDR1 is LGHDT and CDR2 YNNKEL (reference sequence). The chain's CDR3 is CASSQGLAGGFATGANVLTF. Here the CDR3 DNA reads TGTGCCAGCAGCCAAGGACTAGCGGGGGGTTTCGCTACTGGGGCCAACGTCCTGACTTTC.

The rearrangement joins TRBV4-2 to TRBJ1-1; D remains ambiguous. The germline V gene has CDR1 LGHNA and CDR2 YNFKEQ. The CDR3 extends over 12 amino acids. Trimming stripped 1 base from V and 7 bases from J, with 7 bases between. The CDR3 DNA sequence: TGTGCCAGCAGCCAAGGAATCTTTGAAGCTTTCTTT. This gives the protein CASSQGIFEAFF.

J is TRBJ1-2 and V is TRBV15; D gene ambiguous. This CDR3 contains 12 residues. Germline V gene sequence: CDR1 LNHNV, CDR2 YYDKDF (reference sequence). Between the trimmed V and J ends, which lost 0 bases and 4 bases, there was a span of 3 bases. The CDR3 DNA sequence: TGTGCCACCAGCAGAGAATCCTATGGCTACACCTTC. Protein: CATSRESYGYTF. Full variable domain (outside the CDR3, taken from reference TRBV15 and TRBJ1-2): DAMVIQNPRYQVTQFGKPVTLSCSQTLNHNVMYWYQQKSSQAPKLLFHYYDKDFNNEADTPDNFQSRRPNTSFCFLDIRSPGLGDTAMYLCATSRESYGYTFGSGTRLTVV.

The gene calls are TRBV6-6 and TRBJ1-5; D is possibly TRBD1 (5 bases). CDR1 is MNHNY and CDR2 is SVGAGI in the germline V gene (reference sequence). CDR3 length: 14 amino acids. Deletions cut 6 bases from V and 5 bases from J, with 14 bases between. The CDR3 reads CASSPDGGDQPQHF. CDR3 sequence (DNA): TGTGCCAGCAGCCCAGATGGGGGTGATCAGCCCCAGCATTTT.

This clonotype was seen a handful of times. The chain is built from TRBV7-9 and TRBJ2-7; D is unclear. This CDR3 is 14 amino acids long. Germline V gives CDR1 SEHNR, CDR2 FQNEAQ (reference sequence). V was pared by 1 base and J by 4 bases, with 11 bases between. The CDR3 loop reads CASSLVGSRYEQYV. CDR3 in DNA: TGTGCCAGCAGCTTAGTAGGGTCCCGGTACGAGCAGTACGTC.

This clonotype has only a few counts. The chain combines TRBV6-2 or TRBV6-3 with TRBJ1-5, with D tentatively TRBD1 (6 bases). Germline CDR1 MNHEY, CDR2 SVGEGT. This CDR3 is built from 14 residues. Trimming left V 6 bases short and J 4 bases short, with 13 bases between. In nucleotides, the CDR3 is TGTGCCAGCAGCTCGACAGGTGGGAATCAGCCCCAGCATTTT. Its translation: CASSSTGGNQPQHF.

The sample holds a few counts of this clonotype. J is TRBJ1-2 and V is TRBV24-1; possible D gene TRBD1, 6 bases. CDR1 and CDR2 from the germline V gene are KGHDR and SFDVKD. V lost 3 bases, J lost 2 bases, and 12 bases lay in between. The CDR3 runs 15 residues. In DNA, the CDR3 is TGTGCCACCAGTGATCCGAAAACAGGGAACTATGGCTACACCTTC. The encoded protein is CATSDPKTGNYGYTF.

V usage is TRBV4-1 and J usage is TRBJ1-2; no firm D call. The CDR3 has 13 amino acids. From germline, CDR1 is MGHRA and CDR2 YSYEKL. The germline V and J ends were trimmed by 6 bases and 4 bases, with 12 bases remaining between them. The CDR3 reads CASSFRVLYGYTF. In DNA, the CDR3 is TGCGCCAGCAGTTTTAGGGTGCTCTATGGCTACACCTTC.

The CDR3 here is CASARLGQTLNYGYTF. The DNA for the CDR3 is TGTGCCAGCGCGAGATTGGGACAGACCTTAAACTATGGCTACACCTTC. This rearrangement joins TRBV7-9 to TRBJ1-2; TRBD1 matches 7 bases. The CDR3 length is 16 residues. Looked up from germline, CDR1 is SEHNR and CDR2 is FQNEAQ (reference sequence). V shed 8 bases and J 2 bases; nucleotides not matched to a gene: 14. Full variable domain (missing parts from reference TRBV7-9 and TRBJ1-2): DTGVSQNPRHKITKRGQNVTFRCDPISEHNRLYWYRQTLGQGPEFLTYFQNEAQLEKSRLLSDRFSAERPKGSFSTLEIQRTEQGDSAMYLCASARLGQTLNYGYTFGSGTRLTVV.